This TCR beta chain stems from a study of cytomegalovirus exposure and HLA in healthy donors. About the study: As an earlier analysis found, roughly 180 million T cells yielded 117 million unique TCR beta sequences. Study results and caveats: Prior analysis indicated that the majority of TCR beta V segments exhibited productivity approximately 90% or approximately 30% of the time. Analysis was performed later, and it showed HLA-associated TCR beta chains to be more clonally expanded than equally common others.

This clone showed up just a few times. The antigen remains undetermined. PCR was performed using 60 Vbeta and 13 Jbeta primers. Profiled with immunoSEQ multiplex PCR; TCRdb holds only in-frame clones, not every one. The data hold roughly 100,000 clones, with approximately 82% observed a single time. V was shortened by 5 bases and J by 3 bases, with 11 bases between the two germline ends. The CDR3 runs to 14 residues. The germline V gene has CDR1 PRHDT and CDR2 FYEKMQ (reference sequence). Sequencing input: PBMCs. J is TRBJ1-5 and V is TRBV13; a weak D match, TRBD1 (6 bases). This TCR was sampled from a man aged 35-49 years in good health and CMV-seropositive. This CDR3 reads CASSLQGNNQPQHF. The CDR3 region has the DNA TGTGCCAGCAGCCTACAGGGAAACAATCAGCCCCAGCATTTT.